This entry concerns a single TCR beta chain. Its antigen is undetermined. This table comes from immunoSEQ multiplex PCR, and its TCRdb copy is limited to in-frame clones, with some not included. The table includes about 23,000 clones, 80% to 90% detected once. The data are from a study of OX40 agonist ivuxolimab in advanced cancers. The CDR3 contains 15 residues. The V gene's germline CDR1 is SGHVS and CDR2 FNYEAQ. V lost 3 bases, J lost 4 bases, and 5 bases stayed unmatched. Study-wide findings and caveats: At doses 0.1 to 3.0 mg/kg, CD4+ and CD8+ clones expanded. In a subset of nonresponders, normalized T-cell clonal expansion was also low.

The chain couples TRBV7-6 to TRBJ1-5; 8 nucleotides match TRBD1. The TCR originated in an adult with an advanced solid tumor such as melanoma, head and neck, liver or kidney cancer. Here the sequenced sample was CD4+ or CD8+ T cells sorted from blood, taken in a trial of the OX40 agonist ivuxolimab. The CDR3 reads CASSFGTGVNQPQHF. The CDR3 nucleotides are TGTGCCAGCAGCTTCGGGACAGGAGTTAATCAGCCCCAGCATTTT.